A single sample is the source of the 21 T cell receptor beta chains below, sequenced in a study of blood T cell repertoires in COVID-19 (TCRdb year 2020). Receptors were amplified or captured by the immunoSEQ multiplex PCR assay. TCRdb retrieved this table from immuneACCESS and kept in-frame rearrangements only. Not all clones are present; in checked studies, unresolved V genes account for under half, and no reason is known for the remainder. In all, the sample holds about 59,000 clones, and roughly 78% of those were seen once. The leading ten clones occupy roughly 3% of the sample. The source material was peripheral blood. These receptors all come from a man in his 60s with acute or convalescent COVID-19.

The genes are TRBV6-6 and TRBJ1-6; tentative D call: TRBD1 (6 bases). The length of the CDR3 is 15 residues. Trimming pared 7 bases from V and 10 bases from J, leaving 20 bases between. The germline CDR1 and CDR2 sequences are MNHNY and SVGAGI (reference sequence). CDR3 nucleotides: TGTGCCAGCACCCAACAGGGAACAAGTGGCTCACCCCTCCACTTT. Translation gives CASTQQGTSGSPLHF.

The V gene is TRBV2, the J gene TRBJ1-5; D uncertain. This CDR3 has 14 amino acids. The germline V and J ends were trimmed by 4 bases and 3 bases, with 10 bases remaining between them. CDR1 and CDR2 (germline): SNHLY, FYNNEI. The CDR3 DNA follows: TGTGCCAGCAGTGCTGATACGGTCAATCAGCCCCAGCATTTT. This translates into CASSADTVNQPQHF.

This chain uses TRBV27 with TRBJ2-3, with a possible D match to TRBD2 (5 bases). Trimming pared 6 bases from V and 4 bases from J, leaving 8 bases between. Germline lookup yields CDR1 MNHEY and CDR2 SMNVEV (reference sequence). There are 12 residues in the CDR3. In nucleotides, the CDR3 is TGTGCCAGCAGGGAGAGGGCAGATACGCAGTATTTT. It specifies CASRERADTQYF.

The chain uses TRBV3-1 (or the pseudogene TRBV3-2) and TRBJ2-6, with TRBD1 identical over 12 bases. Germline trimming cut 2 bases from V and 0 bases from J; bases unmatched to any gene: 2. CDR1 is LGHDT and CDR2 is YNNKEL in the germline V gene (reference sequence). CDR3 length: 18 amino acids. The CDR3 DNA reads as TGTGCCAGCAGCCAATGGGACAGGGGGCCCTCTGGGGCCAACGTCCTGACTTTC. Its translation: CASSQWDRGPSGANVLTF.

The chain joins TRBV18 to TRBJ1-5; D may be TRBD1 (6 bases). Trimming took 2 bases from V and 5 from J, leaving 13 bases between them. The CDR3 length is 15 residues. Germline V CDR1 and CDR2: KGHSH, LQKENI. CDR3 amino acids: CASSPARGGYQPQHF. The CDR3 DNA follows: TGTGCCAGCTCACCAGCTAGGGGGGGCTATCAGCCCCAGCATTTT.

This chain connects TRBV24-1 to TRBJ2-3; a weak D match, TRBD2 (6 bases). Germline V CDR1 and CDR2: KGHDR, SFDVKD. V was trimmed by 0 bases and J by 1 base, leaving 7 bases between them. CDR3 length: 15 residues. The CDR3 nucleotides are TGTGCCACCAGTGATTTGACGGGGGGCACAGATACGCAGTATTTT. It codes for CATSDLTGGTDTQYF.

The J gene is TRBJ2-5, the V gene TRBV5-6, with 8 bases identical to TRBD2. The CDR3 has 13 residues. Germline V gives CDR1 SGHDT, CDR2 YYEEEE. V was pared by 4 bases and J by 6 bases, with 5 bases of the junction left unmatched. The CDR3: CASSPVAGQTQYF. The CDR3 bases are TGTGCCAGCAGCCCGGTAGCGGGGCAGACCCAGTACTTC.

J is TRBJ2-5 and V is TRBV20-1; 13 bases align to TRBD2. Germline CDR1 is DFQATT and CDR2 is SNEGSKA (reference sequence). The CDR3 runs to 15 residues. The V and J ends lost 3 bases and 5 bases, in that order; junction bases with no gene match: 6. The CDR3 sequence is CSASLGLAGVETQYF. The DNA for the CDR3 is TGCAGTGCTAGTCTCGGACTAGCGGGAGTCGAGACCCAGTACTTC.

The CDR3 DNA reads TGTGCCACCAGTGAACCAGGTGGCACTGAAGCTTTCTTT. Translated: CATSEPGGTEAFF. The chain joins TRBV24-1 to TRBJ1-1, with D hard to call. The CDR3 spans 13 residues. CDR1 and CDR2 (germline): KGHDR, SFDVKD. V was cut by 4 bases and J by 4 bases, with 9 bases left in between.

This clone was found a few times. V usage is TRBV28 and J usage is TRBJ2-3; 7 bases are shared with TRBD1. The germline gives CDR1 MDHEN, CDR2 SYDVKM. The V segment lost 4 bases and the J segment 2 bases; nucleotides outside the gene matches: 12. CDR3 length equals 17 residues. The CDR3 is CASSSYRGEGVTDTQYF. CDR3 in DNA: TGTGCCAGCAGTTCGTACAGGGGCGAGGGGGTCACAGATACGCAGTATTTT.

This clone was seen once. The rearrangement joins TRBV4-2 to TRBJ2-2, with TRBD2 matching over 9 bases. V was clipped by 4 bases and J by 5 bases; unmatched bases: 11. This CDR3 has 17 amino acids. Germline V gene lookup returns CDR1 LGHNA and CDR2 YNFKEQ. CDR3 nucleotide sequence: TGTGCCAGCAGCCTGAGGGCGGGAGGGCCGGGAACCGGGGAGCTGTTTTTT. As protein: CASSLRAGGPGTGELFF.

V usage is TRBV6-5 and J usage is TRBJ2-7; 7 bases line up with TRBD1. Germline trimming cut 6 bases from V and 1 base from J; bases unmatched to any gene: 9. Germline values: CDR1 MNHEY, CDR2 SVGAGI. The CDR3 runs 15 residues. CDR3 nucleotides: TGTGCCAGCAGCGTCCGACAGGGTATTTCCTACGAGCAGTACTTC. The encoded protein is CASSVRQGISYEQYF.

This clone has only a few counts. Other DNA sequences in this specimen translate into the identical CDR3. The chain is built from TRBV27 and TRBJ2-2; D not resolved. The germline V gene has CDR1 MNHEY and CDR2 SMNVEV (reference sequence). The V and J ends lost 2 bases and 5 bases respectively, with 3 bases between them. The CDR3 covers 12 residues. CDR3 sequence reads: CASSLQTGELFF. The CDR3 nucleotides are TGTGCCAGCAGTTTACAAACCGGGGAGCTGTTTTTT.

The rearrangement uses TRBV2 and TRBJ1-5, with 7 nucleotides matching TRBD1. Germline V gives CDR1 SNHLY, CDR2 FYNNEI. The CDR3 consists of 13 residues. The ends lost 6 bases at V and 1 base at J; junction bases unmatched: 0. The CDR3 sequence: CASRGQSNQPQHF. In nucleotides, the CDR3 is TGTGCCAGCAGGGGACAGAGCAATCAGCCCCAGCATTTT.

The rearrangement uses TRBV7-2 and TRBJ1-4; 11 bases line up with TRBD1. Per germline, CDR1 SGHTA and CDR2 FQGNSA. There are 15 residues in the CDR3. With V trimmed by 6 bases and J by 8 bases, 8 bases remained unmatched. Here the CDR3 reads CASSSRDRGEEKLFF. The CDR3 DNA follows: TGTGCCAGCAGTTCCCGGGACAGGGGGGAAGAAAAACTGTTTTTT. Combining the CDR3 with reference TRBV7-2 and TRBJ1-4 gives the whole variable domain GAGVSQSPSNKVTEKGKDVELRCDPISGHTALYWYRQSLGQGLEFLIYFQGNSAPDKSGLPSDRFSAERTGGSVSTLTIQRTQQEDSAVYLCASSSRDRGEEKLFFGSGTQLSVL.

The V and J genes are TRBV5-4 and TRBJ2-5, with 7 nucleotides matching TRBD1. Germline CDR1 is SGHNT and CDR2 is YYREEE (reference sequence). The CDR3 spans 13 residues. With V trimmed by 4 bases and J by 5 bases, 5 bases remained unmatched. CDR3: CASSAQGKETQYF. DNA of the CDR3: TGTGCCAGCAGCGCACAGGGGAAGGAGACCCAGTACTTC. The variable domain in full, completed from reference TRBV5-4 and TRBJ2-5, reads ETGVTQSPTHLIKTRGQQVTLRCSSQSGHNTVSWYQQALGQGPQFIFQYYREEENGRGNFPPRFSGLQFPNYSSELNVNALELDDSALYLCASSAQGKETQYFGPGTRLLVL.

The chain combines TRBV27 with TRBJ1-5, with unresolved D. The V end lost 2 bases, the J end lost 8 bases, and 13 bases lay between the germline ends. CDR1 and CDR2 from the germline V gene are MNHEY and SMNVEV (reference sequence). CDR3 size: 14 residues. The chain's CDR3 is CASSLGREMEPQHF. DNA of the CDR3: TGTGCCAGCAGTTTAGGGCGGGAGATGGAGCCCCAGCATTTT.

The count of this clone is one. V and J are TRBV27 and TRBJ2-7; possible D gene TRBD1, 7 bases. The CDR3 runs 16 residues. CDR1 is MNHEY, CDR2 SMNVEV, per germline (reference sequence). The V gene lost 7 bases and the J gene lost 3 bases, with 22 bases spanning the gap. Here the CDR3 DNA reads TGTGCCAGCAAGGTCGGGGGCGGGACAGTCTTCTACGAGCAGTACTTC. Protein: CASKVGGGTVFYEQYF.

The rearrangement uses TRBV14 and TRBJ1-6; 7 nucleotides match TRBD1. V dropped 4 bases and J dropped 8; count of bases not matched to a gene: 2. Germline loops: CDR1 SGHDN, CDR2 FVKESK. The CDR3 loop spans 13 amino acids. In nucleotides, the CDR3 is TGTGCCAGCAGCCGACAGGGATATTCACCCCTCCACTTT. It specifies CASSRQGYSPLHF.

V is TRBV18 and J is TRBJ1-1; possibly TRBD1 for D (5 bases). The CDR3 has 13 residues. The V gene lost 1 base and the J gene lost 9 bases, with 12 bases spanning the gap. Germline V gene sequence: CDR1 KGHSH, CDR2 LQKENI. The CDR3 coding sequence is TGTGCCAGCTCACCACGGGGGGTCCCGAAAGCTTTCTTT. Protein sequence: CASSPRGVPKAFF.

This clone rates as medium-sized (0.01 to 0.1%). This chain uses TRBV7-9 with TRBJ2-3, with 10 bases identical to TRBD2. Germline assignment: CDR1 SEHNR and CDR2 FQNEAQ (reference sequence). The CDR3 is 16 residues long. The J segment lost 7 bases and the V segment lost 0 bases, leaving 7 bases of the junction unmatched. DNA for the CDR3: TGTGCCAGCAGCTTAGCAAGAGCGGGAGGGCCGCATACGCAGTATTTT. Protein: CASSLARAGGPHTQYF.